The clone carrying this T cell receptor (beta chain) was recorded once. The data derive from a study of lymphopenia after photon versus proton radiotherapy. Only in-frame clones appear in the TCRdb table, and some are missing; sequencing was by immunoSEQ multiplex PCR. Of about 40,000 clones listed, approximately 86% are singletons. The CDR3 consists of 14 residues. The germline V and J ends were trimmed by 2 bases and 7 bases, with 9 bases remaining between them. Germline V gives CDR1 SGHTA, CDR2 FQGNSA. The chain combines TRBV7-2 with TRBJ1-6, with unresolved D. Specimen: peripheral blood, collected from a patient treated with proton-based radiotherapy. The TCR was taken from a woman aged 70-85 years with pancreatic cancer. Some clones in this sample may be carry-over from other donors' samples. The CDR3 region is CASSLLPTNSPLHF. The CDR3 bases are TGTGCCAGCAGCTTATTACCTACGAATTCACCCCTCCACTTT.